The entry that follows covers one T cell receptor beta chain sequence. CDR1 and CDR2 from the germline V gene are SGHVS and FNYEAQ. The V end lost 1 base, the J end lost 8 bases, and 12 bases lay between the germline ends. The CDR3 contains 14 residues. The data originate from a study of T cell changes during pregnancy in multiple sclerosis. Sequencing was performed with immunoSEQ multiplex PCR; in TCRdb, only in-frame clones are kept and a portion is missing. This sample has about 62,000 clones, with roughly 90% found just once. The receptor comes from a female donor in good health, enrolled as a control in a pregnancy study. The starting material was peripheral blood, obtained in the second trimester of pregnancy. This chain links TRBV7-6 with TRBJ2-1; TRBD2 might be the D (5 bases). For the CDR3, the DNA is TGTGCCAGCAGCTTAGAAGCTAGCATCGATGAGCAGTTCTTC. Protein product: CASSLEASIDEQFF.